A single TCR beta chain is shown here with its context. Its antigen is still unknown. The sample is drawn from a study of cytomegalovirus exposure and HLA in healthy donors. Study outcomes and limitations: Other equally common chains were less clonally expanded than HLA-associated TCR beta chains, a later analysis showed. Versus the approximately 700-donor mean, an Asian-associated ancestry cluster reportedly showed fewer N-insertions in a later analysis. Across HLA loci, a later analysis found differing TCR association rates, with DRB1 most and HLA-C fewest. Most of the TCR beta V segments (in an earlier analysis) were productive either about 87% or about 30% of the time.

Both 60 Vbeta primers and 13 Jbeta primers went into the PCR. The method was immunoSEQ multiplex PCR; TCRdb's version includes in-frame clones alone and lacks a portion of them. The sample lists 90,000 or so clones, 82% seen once, with 3% to 3.5% in the top ten. The sequence derives from a man aged 25 to 40 in good health and CMV-seropositive. Source material: PBMCs.

The CDR3, as DNA: TGTGCCAGCAGCGTAGGCCGAATGGAGCCAGGGCTAACTGGAAACACCATATATTTT. Encoded protein: CASSVGRMEPGLTGNTIYF. V usage is TRBV9 and J usage is TRBJ1-3, with a possible D match to TRBD1 (5 bases). The CDR3 covers 19 residues. V gave up 0 bases and J gave up 2 bases, with 21 bases separating them. Per germline, CDR1 SGDLS and CDR2 YYNGEE.